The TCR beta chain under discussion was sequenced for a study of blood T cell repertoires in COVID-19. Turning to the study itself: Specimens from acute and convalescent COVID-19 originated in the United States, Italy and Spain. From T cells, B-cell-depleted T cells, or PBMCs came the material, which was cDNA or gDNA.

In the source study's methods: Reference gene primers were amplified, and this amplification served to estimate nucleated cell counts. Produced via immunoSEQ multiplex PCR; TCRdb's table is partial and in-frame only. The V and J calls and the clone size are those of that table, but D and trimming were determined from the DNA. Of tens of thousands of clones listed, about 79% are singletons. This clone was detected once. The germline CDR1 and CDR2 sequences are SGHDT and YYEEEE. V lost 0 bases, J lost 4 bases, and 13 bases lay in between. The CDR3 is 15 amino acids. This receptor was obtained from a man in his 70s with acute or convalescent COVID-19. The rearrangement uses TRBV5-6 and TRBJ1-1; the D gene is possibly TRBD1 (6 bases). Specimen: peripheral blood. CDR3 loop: CASSLAGGAFTEAFF. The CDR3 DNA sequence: TGTGCCAGCAGCTTGGCGGGGGGCGCGTTCACTGAAGCTTTCTTT.